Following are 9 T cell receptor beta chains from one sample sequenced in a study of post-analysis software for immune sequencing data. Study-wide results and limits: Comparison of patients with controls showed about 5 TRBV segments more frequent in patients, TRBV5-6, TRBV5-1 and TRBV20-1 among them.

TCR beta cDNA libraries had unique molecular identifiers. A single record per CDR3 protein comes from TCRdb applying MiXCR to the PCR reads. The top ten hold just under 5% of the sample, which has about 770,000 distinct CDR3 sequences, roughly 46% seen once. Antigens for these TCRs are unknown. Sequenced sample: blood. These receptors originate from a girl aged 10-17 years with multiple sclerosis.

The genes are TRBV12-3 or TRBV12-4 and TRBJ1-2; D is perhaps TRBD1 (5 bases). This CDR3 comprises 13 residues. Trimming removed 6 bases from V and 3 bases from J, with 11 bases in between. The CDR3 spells CASRAPGDYGYTF. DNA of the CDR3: TGTGCCAGCAGGGCCCCGGGGGACTATGGCTACACCTTC.

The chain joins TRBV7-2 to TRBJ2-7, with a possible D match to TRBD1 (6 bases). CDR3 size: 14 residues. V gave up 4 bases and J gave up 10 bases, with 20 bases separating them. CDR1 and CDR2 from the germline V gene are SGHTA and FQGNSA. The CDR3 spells CASSCPGRQVVQYF. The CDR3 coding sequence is TGTGCCAGCAGCTGCCCCGGTCGACAGGTTGTCCAGTACTTC.

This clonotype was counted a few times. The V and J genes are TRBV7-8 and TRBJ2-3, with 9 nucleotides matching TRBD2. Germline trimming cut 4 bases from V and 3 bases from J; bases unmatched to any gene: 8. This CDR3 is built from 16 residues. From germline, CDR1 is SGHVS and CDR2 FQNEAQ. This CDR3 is CASSSGGREGTDTQYF. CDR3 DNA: TGTGCCAGCAGCTCCGGGGGGCGGGAGGGTACAGATACGCAGTATTTT. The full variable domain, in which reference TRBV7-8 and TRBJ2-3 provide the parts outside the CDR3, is GAGVSQSPRYKVAKRGQDVALRCDPISGHVSLFWYQQALGQGPEFLTYFQNEAQLDKSGLPSDRFFAERPEGSVSTLKIQRTQQEDSAVYLCASSSGGREGTDTQYFGPGTRLTVL.

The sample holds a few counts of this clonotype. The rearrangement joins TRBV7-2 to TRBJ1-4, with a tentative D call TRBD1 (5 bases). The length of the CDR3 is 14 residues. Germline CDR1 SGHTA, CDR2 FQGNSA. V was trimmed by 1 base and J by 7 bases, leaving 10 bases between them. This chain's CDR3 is CASSLVLGGEKLFF. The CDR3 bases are TGTGCCAGCAGCTTAGTTCTGGGGGGTGAAAAACTGTTTTTT. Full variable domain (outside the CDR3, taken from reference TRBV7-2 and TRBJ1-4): GAGVSQSPSNKVTEKGKDVELRCDPISGHTALYWYRQSLGQGLEFLIYFQGNSAPDKSGLPSDRFSAERTGGSVSTLTIQRTQQEDSAVYLCASSLVLGGEKLFFGSGTQLSVL.

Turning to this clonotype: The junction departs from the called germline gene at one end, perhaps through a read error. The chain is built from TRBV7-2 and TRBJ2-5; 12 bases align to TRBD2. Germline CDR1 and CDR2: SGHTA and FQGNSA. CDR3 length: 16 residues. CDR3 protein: CASGLRETSGSYEQNF. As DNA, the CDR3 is TGTGCCAGCGGCTTAAGGGAGACTAGCGGGAGTTACGAGCAGAACTTC.

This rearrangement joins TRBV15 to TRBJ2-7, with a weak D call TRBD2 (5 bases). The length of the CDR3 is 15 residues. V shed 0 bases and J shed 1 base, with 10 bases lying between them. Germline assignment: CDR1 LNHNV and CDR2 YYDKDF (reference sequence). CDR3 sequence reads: CATSRDSSQSYEQYF. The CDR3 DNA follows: TGTGCCACCAGCAGAGATTCTAGCCAATCCTACGAGCAGTACTTC.

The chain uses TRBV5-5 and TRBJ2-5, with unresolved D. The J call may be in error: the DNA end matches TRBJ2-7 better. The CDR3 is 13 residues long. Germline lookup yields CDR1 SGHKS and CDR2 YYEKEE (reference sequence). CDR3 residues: CASSYPPTGEQYF. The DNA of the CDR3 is TGTGCCAGCAGCTACCCACCTACCGGCGAGCAGTACTTC.

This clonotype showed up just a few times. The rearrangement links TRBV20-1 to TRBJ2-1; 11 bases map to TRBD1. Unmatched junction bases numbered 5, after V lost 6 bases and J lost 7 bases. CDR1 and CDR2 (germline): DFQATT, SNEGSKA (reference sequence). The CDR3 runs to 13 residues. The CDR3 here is CSAPGQGVNEQFF. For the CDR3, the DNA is TGCAGTGCCCCGGGACAGGGGGTTAATGAGCAGTTCTTC.

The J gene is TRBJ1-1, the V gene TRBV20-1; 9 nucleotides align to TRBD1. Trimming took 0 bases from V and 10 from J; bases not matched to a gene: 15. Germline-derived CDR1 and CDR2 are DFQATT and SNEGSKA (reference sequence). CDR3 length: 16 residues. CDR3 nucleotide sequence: TGCAGTGCTAGAGACTCTCGGTTAACAGGGGGCTGGGTAGCTTTCTTT. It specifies CSARDSRLTGGWVAFF.